These T cell receptor beta chains were read from a single sample in a study of graft-versus-host responses after intestinal transplantation. These receptors have no identified antigens. Clones were sequenced by immunoSEQ multiplex PCR, and TCRdb holds only the in-frame ones, with some missing. The sample includes over 65,000 clones, roughly 90% of them seen just once. The sample consisted of unstimulated CD8+ T cells sorted from spleen or lymph node cells, taken before transplant. The source of these receptors is a human donor who was the organ donor for an intestinal transplant. The CDR3 runs from the conserved cysteine through the conserved F or W. A D gene is named only where the DNA matches it firmly. Only part of the rows carry a size: once, few, many, or a class if the clone is expanded.

>TRBV30|-|-|TRBJ1-1
CAWSVREGVNTEAFF
TGTGCCTGGAGTGTACGAGAAGGGGTGAACACTGAAGCTTTCTTT
>TRBV5-5|TRBD1|medium-sized|TRBJ2-7
CASSRTTGAEQYF
TGTGCCAGCAGCCGAACTACAGGGGCCGAGCAGTACTTC
>TRBV10-3|TRBD2|-|TRBJ2-3
CAIRKKALAGGETDTQYF
TGTGCCATCAGGAAGAAGGCCTTAGCGGGGGGGGAGACAGATACGCAGTATTTT
>TRBV14|-|-|TRBJ2-1
CASSQVARATYNEQFF
TGTGCCAGCAGCCAAGTGGCCAGGGCGACCTACAATGAGCAGTTCTTC
>TRBV5-1|TRBD1|-|TRBJ1-2
CASSTGTGALGYGYTF
TGCGCCAGCAGTACCGGGACAGGGGCATTGGGCTATGGCTACACCTTC
>TRBV4-1|-|-|TRBJ1-5
CASSPLGVTQPQHF
TGCGCCAGCAGCCCCCTCGGGGTCACTCAGCCCCAGCATTTT
>TRBV27|TRBD1|-|TRBJ1-1
CASSNRGGNTEAFF
TGTGCCAGCAGTAACAGGGGGGGGAACACTGAAGCTTTCTTT
>TRBV5-1|-|once|TRBJ2-7
CASSLEGYEQYF
TGCGCCAGCAGCTTGGAGGGCTACGAGCAGTACTTC
>TRBV30|-|-|TRBJ2-1
CAWSAWELQNEQFF
TGTGCCTGGAGTGCCTGGGAATTGCAGAATGAGCAGTTCTTC
>TRBV27|-|-|TRBJ1-1
CASYGVNTEAFF
TGTGCCAGCTACGGGGTCAACACTGAAGCTTTCTTT
>TRBV4-1|-|-|TRBJ1-1
CASSQDFRNQAFF
TGCGCCAGCAGCCAAGATTTCCGGAACCAAGCTTTCTTT
>TRBV5-4|TRBD2|-|TRBJ2-2
CASSPSGGGTGELFF
TGTGCCAGCAGCCCGAGCGGGGGGGGCACCGGGGAGCTGTTTTTT
>TRBV5-5|-|-|TRBJ1-1
CASSLMRGQEAFF
TGTGCCAGCAGCTTAATGCGGGGGCAAGAAGCTTTCTTT
>TRBV27|TRBD1|-|TRBJ1-1
CASSPDRRNTEAFF
TGTGCCAGCAGCCCGGACAGGCGGAACACTGAAGCTTTCTTT
>TRBV9|-|-|TRBJ1-1
CASSVDLYTEAFF
TGTGCCAGCAGCGTAGACCTCTACACTGAAGCTTTCTTT
>TRBV6-4|-|few|TRBJ1-6
CASRSTGYNSPLHF
TGTGCCAGCAGATCGACCGGTTATAATTCACCCCTCCACTTT
>TRBV10-3|TRBD2|-|TRBJ2-7
CATGGSGGAYEQYF
TGTGCCACCGGAGGGAGCGGGGGGGCCTACGAGCAGTACTTC
>TRBV15|TRBD1|-|TRBJ1-5
CAASKDRGSQPQHF
TGTGCCGCCAGCAAGGACAGGGGAAGTCAGCCCCAGCATTTT
>TRBV19|-|once|TRBJ1-5
CATKSGNQPQHF
TGTGCCACAAAGAGTGGGAATCAGCCCCAGCATTTT
>TRBV5-6|-|-|TRBJ1-5
CASSSSEISNQPQHF
TGTGCCAGCAGCTCCTCGGAAATTAGCAATCAGCCCCAGCATTTT
>TRBV9|TRBD2|-|TRBJ2-5
CASSVAGASGGGVQETQYF
TGTGCCAGCAGCGTAGCTGGGGCTAGCGGGGGTGGAGTCCAAGAGACCCAGTACTTC
>TRBV5-5|-|-|TRBJ2-7
CASSQPSAIYEQYF
TGTGCCAGCAGCCAGCCCTCGGCGATCTACGAGCAGTACTTC
>TRBV6-5|-|-|TRBJ1-2
CASRWGDDYGYTF
TGTGCCAGCAGGTGGGGGGATGACTATGGCTACACCTTC
>TRBV4-1|-|-|TRBJ2-1
CASSHELRSSYNEQFF
TGCGCCAGCAGCCATGAACTTAGAAGCTCCTACAATGAGCAGTTCTTC
>TRBV30|TRBD2|few|TRBJ2-1
CAWSATSGSLNEQFF
TGTGCCTGGAGCGCGACTAGCGGGAGTTTAAATGAGCAGTTCTTC
>TRBV9|TRBD1|-|TRBJ2-1
CASSVGTGLYNEQFF
TGTGCCAGCAGCGTAGGGACAGGACTTTACAATGAGCAGTTCTTC
>TRBV27|TRBD2|-|TRBJ2-1
CASSLTSGGHNEQFF
TGTGCCAGCAGTTTGACTAGCGGGGGACACAATGAGCAGTTCTTC
>TRBV11-2|-|-|TRBJ1-2
CASSLEGNGYTF
TGTGCCAGCAGCTTAGAGGGCAATGGCTACACCTTC
>TRBV27|-|few|TRBJ1-2
CASSPSSLYGYTF
TGTGCCAGCAGTCCGTCCTCTCTCTATGGCTACACCTTC
>TRBV19|TRBD1|-|TRBJ2-2
CASSQPGTDYTGELFF
TGTGCCAGTAGTCAGCCCGGGACAGATTACACCGGGGAGCTGTTTTTT
>TRBV11-2|-|-|TRBJ2-3
CASSLVGADTQYF
TGTGCCAGCAGCCTAGTAGGAGCGGATACGCAGTATTTT
>TRBV10-3|-|-|TRBJ2-7
CAISERTYGDEQYF
TGTGCCATCAGTGAAAGGACTTACGGGGATGAGCAGTACTTC
>TRBV6-5|-|-|TRBJ1-6
CASSYHNSPLHF
TGTGCCAGCAGTTACCATAATTCACCCCTCCACTTT
>TRBV7-9|TRBD1|once|TRBJ1-3
CASSSPEGQGSPGNTIYF
TGTGCCAGCAGCTCCCCGGAGGGACAGGGGTCCCCTGGAAACACCATATATTTT
>TRBV7-3|TRBD2|-|TRBJ2-1
CASSPYPLRGRASNNEQFF
TGTGCCAGCAGCCCCTACCCTCTACGCGGGAGGGCCAGTAATAATGAGCAGTTCTTC
>TRBV11-2|-|-|TRBJ2-7
CASSLGSSEQYF
TGTGCCAGCAGCTTAGGGTCCTCCGAGCAGTACTTC
>TRBV4-1|-|-|TRBJ2-1
CASSLAAGSDNEQFF
TGCGCCAGCAGCCTGGCGGCAGGGTCGGACAATGAGCAGTTCTTC
>TRBV30|-|-|TRBJ1-1
CAWSSFGVENTEAFF
TGTGCCTGGAGCAGCTTTGGGGTAGAGAACACTGAAGCTTTCTTT
>TRBV19|-|once|TRBJ1-2
CASSYQGWGYGYTF
TGTGCCAGTAGTTACCAGGGTTGGGGTTATGGCTACACCTTC
>TRBV2|-|-|TRBJ2-3
CASSEAHNRDVSTDTQYF
TGTGCCAGCAGTGAAGCCCACAACAGGGATGTGTCCACAGATACGCAGTATTTT
>TRBV6-1|-|-|TRBJ1-1
CASSGSLKRTEAFF
TGTGCCAGCAGTGGTTCATTAAAGAGGACTGAAGCTTTCTTT
>TRBV5-4|-|-|TRBJ2-7
CASSLGWGRGNEQYF
TGTGCCAGCAGCTTAGGGTGGGGGCGCGGTAACGAGCAGTACTTC
>TRBV19|-|few|TRBJ1-1
CASTSDIEEAFF
TGTGCCAGCACGTCGGACATTGAAGAAGCTTTCTTT
>TRBV2|-|-|TRBJ2-7
CASSVLLVASSYEQYF
TGTGCCAGCAGTGTCCTGCTGGTCGCTAGCTCCTACGAGCAGTACTTC
>TRBV27|-|-|TRBJ1-2
CASSFGAQRLGYTF
TGTGCCAGCAGTTTCGGGGCACAAAGGCTTGGCTACACCTTC
>TRBV7-6|-|-|TRBJ2-2
CASSLAGGPTGELFF
TGTGCCAGCAGCTTAGCGGGGGGGCCCACCGGGGAGCTGTTTTTT
>TRBV6-5|TRBD1|-|TRBJ2-7
CASTSGGSYEQYF
TGTGCCAGCACCTCAGGGGGTTCCTACGAGCAGTACTTC
>TRBV18|-|-|TRBJ1-1
CASSPGREPLNTEAFF
TGTGCCAGCTCACCGGGACGGGAACCCCTGAACACTGAAGCTTTCTTT
>TRBV13|-|-|TRBJ2-7
CASSTRDGESSYEQYF
TGTGCCAGCAGCACCCGGGACGGCGAAAGCTCCTACGAGCAGTACTTC
>TRBV4-1|-|-|TRBJ1-5
CASSQTPGPNQPQHF
TGCGCCAGCAGCCAAACGCCGGGCCCCAATCAGCCCCAGCATTTT
>TRBV7-9|-|-|TRBJ1-1
CASSLGTGNTEAFF
TGTGCCAGCAGCTTAGGCACGGGGAACACTGAAGCTTTCTTT
>TRBV9|TRBD2|-|TRBJ2-7
CASSVGSGVTYEQYF
TGTGCCAGCAGCGTAGGTAGCGGGGTAACCTACGAGCAGTACTTC
>TRBV11-2|-|-|TRBJ1-4
CASSAVGRREKLFF
TGTGCCAGCAGCGCAGTGGGCAGGCGTGAAAAACTGTTTTTT